These 12 T cell receptor beta chains came from one sample sequenced in a study of beta chain features in type 1 diabetes. The investigators reverse transcribed all of the isolated RNA, so they sequenced expressed TCRB transcripts. Some clones are missing from TCRdb's copy, which holds only in-frame ones; the method was immunoSEQ multiplex PCR. This table has under 550,000 clones, more than 9.5% appearing once. The source material was naive CD4+ T cells from blood. The receptors come from a woman aged 18-29 years in good health.

V is TRBV28 and J is TRBJ2-7, with 7 bases matching TRBD2. J gave up 4 bases and V 6 bases, and 9 bases lay outside the gene matches. Germline V CDR1 and CDR2: MDHEN, SYDVKM. The CDR3 sequence is 14 residues long. CDR3: CASSPSLAVYEQYV. Written as DNA, the CDR3 is TGTGCCAGCAGCCCCTCCCTAGCGGTTTACGAGCAGTACGTC.

The J gene is TRBJ1-1, the V gene TRBV27; D may be TRBD1 (5 bases). The CDR3 consists of 13 residues. With 3 bases removed from V and 4 bases from J, the gap between germline ends came to 9 bases. Germline V gives CDR1 MNHEY, CDR2 SMNVEV (reference sequence). CDR3 in DNA: TGTGCCAGCAGTTTGCAGGGAGTCACTGAAGCTTTCTTT. Translated: CASSLQGVTEAFF.

This clone has a handful of counts. The chain carries TRBV15 and TRBJ2-3; the D gene is possibly TRBD1 (5 bases). The CDR3 totals 13 residues. Trimming stripped 0 bases from V and 8 bases from J, with 9 bases between. CDR1 LNHNV and CDR2 YYDKDF come from the germline V gene (reference sequence). The CDR3 spells CATSRDRVSTQYF. In DNA form, the CDR3 reads TGTGCCACCAGCAGAGACAGGGTTTCTACGCAGTATTTT. The variable domain in full, with the rest retrieved from reference TRBV15 and TRBJ2-3, is DAMVIQNPRYQVTQFGKPVTLSCSQTLNHNVMYWYQQKSSQAPKLLFHYYDKDFNNEADTPDNFQSRRPNTSFCFLDIRSPGLGDTAMYLCATSRDRVSTQYFGPGTRLTVL.

This clone was detected ten times or more. The rearrangement links TRBV29-1 to TRBJ2-7; possibly TRBD1 or TRBD2 for D (5 bases each). This CDR3 is built from 12 residues. Germline-derived CDR1 and CDR2 are SQVTM and ANQGSEA. The ends were cut back, 6 bases at V and 6 bases at J, with 15 bases in the middle. The CDR3 protein is CSVLRGVGEQYF. The CDR3 region has the DNA TGCAGCGTCCTCCGAGGGGTTGGCGAGCAGTACTTC.

In its sample, this clone was seen a few times. The chain is built from TRBV29-1 and TRBJ2-5, with 8 bases that match TRBD1. The germline V gene encodes CDR1 SQVTM and CDR2 ANQGSEA. The CDR3 consists of 15 residues. With V trimmed by 3 bases and J by 2 bases, 8 bases remained unmatched. The CDR3 DNA sequence: TGCAGCGTTGATCGACAGGGGAACGATCAAGAGACCCAGTACTTC. Translation: CSVDRQGNDQETQYF.

This clone was observed a few times. Other DNA sequences in this specimen translate into the identical CDR3. V is TRBV5-1 and J is TRBJ2-5; possible D gene TRBD2, 5 bases. CDR1 is SGHRS and CDR2 is YFSETQ in the germline V gene. CDR3 length: 13 amino acids. Trimming pared 2 bases from V and 2 bases from J, leaving 7 bases between. The CDR3 reads CASSFGVQETQYF. In nucleotides, the CDR3 is TGCGCCAGCAGCTTCGGGGTTCAAGAGACCCAGTACTTC.

A few counts support this clone. The genes are TRBV2 and TRBJ1-3, with D uncertain. The CDR3 loop spans 15 amino acids. The germline CDR1 and CDR2 sequences are SNHLY and FYNNEI. V lost 5 bases to trimming and J lost 0 bases, with 11 bases between them. Written as DNA, the CDR3 is TGTGCCAGCAGTCTTGACATTAGCTCTGGAAACACCATATATTTT. Its protein is CASSLDISSGNTIYF.

CDR3 protein: CASRDRFSYEQYV. The CDR3 DNA reads as TGTGCCAGCCGGGACAGATTCTCCTACGAGCAGTACGTC. This chain links TRBV28 with TRBJ2-7; TRBD1 aligns across 7 bases. The CDR3 length is 13 residues. J was trimmed by 0 bases and V by 8 bases; bases with no gene match: 4. Germline lookup yields CDR1 MDHEN and CDR2 SYDVKM.

The chain carries TRBV9 and TRBJ2-7; D may correspond to TRBD1 or TRBD2 (5 bases each). The V gene's germline CDR1 is SGDLS and CDR2 YYNGEE. The CDR3 has 15 amino acids. V gave up 0 bases and J gave up 6 bases, with 16 bases separating them. CDR3 residues: CASSVAGGRGSEQYF. Here the CDR3 DNA reads TGTGCCAGCAGCGTAGCTGGGGGACGCGGATCCGAGCAGTACTTC.

The chain carries TRBV7-3 and TRBJ2-1, with D uncertain. The germline gives CDR1 SGHTA, CDR2 FQGTGA. The CDR3 sequence is 16 residues long. With 0 bases removed from V and 0 bases from J, the gap between germline ends came to 9 bases. The CDR3 loop reads CASSLTPESSYNEQFF. CDR3 bases: TGTGCCAGCAGCTTAACGCCGGAGAGCTCCTACAATGAGCAGTTCTTC.

This clone showed up just a few times. J is TRBJ1-4 and V is TRBV5-4; 7 bases are shared with TRBD1. CDR1 and CDR2 (germline): SGHNT, YYREEE (reference sequence). The CDR3 has 14 amino acids. V gave up 4 bases and J gave up 6 bases; unmatched junction bases: 6. For the CDR3, the DNA is TGTGCCAGCAGCGCGACAGGGAGAGATGAAAAACTGTTTTTT. Translating it yields CASSATGRDEKLFF.

This sequence joins TRBV9 and TRBJ2-3; D unclear. This CDR3 contains 14 residues. V lost 4 bases and J 5 bases, leaving 14 bases between the germline ends. Per germline, CDR1 SGDLS and CDR2 YYNGEE. The CDR3 region is CASSPPFAVDTQYF. The CDR3 DNA follows: TGTGCCAGCAGCCCGCCCTTTGCGGTAGATACGCAGTATTTT.